Below are 28 T cell receptor beta chains sequenced from a single sample in a study of T cell responses to AZD1222 COVID-19 vaccine. TCRdb keeps only in-frame clones here, not all; method: immunoSEQ multiplex PCR. The repertoire holds under 95,000 clones, with 80% to 90% as singletons. The starting material was peripheral blood, obtained on day 0 of AZD1222 vaccination. The receptor set was obtained from an adult in good health.

This clone was found a few times. In nucleotides, the CDR3 is TGTGCCAGCAGCCCGTCAGGGGCGAGGCCCCAGCATTTT. Translated: CASSPSGARPQHF. The J gene is TRBJ1-5, the V gene TRBV7-9, with D maybe TRBD1 (6 bases). V lost 5 bases and J lost 9, with 14 bases in between. The CDR3 contains 13 residues. The germline V gene has CDR1 SEHNR and CDR2 FQNEAQ (reference sequence).

The J gene is TRBJ1-1, the V gene TRBV11-2, with a possible D match to TRBD1 (6 bases). Trimming took off 0 bases at V and 9 bases at J, with 14 bases between the two ends. The CDR3 runs 14 residues. Germline V gene data show CDR1 as SGHAT and CDR2 as FQNNGV. The CDR3 loop is CASSLDRTGLKAFF. For the CDR3, the DNA is TGTGCCAGCAGCTTAGATAGAACAGGGCTGAAAGCTTTCTTT.

In DNA, the CDR3 is TGCAGCGTTGAAGATGGGACAGGGGCGATAAATGGAGGGGATGGCGATGATAGCAATCAGCCCCAGCATTTT. This gives the protein CSVEDGTGAINGGDGDDSNQPQHF. The chain has TRBV29-1 and TRBJ1-5; 10 positions agree with TRBD1. The germline V gene encodes CDR1 SQVTM and CDR2 ANQGSEA. The junction had 26 bases not matched to a gene; V was cut back by 0 bases and J by 0 bases. The CDR3 runs to 24 residues.

The chain recombines TRBV13 with TRBJ2-2; D remains ambiguous. This CDR3 has 14 amino acids. Germline V gene sequence: CDR1 PRHDT, CDR2 FYEKMQ (reference sequence). Trimming pared 5 bases from V and 5 bases from J, leaving 12 bases between. The CDR3 DNA is TGTGCCAGCAGCCCCAGCCCGTGGACCGGGGAGCTGTTTTTT. Amino acid sequence: CASSPSPWTGELFF.

The J gene is TRBJ1-5, the V gene TRBV10-3, with a weak D call TRBD1 (6 bases). The CDR3 extends over 13 amino acids. Germline CDR1 is ENHRY and CDR2 is SYGVKD. Trimming removed 10 bases at V and 4 bases at J, with 14 bases between. The CDR3 sequence is CATQQGTNQPQHF. The CDR3 DNA is TGTGCCACCCAACAGGGAACAAATCAGCCCCAGCATTTT.

This chain uses TRBV28 with TRBJ1-6; TRBD1 matches at 8 bases. The CDR3 is 17 amino acids. Trimming took 5 bases from V and 8 from J; bases not matched to a gene: 14. Looked up from germline, CDR1 is MDHEN and CDR2 is SYDVKM. The DNA for the CDR3 is TGTGCCAGCAGTCGACACCTCTCGGGACAGGTCGATTCACCCCTCCACTTT. The encoded protein is CASSRHLSGQVDSPLHF.

This chain links TRBV18 with TRBJ1-1; 12 nucleotides agree with TRBD1. V shed 2 bases and J 6 bases; nucleotides not matched to a gene: 13. CDR3 size: 18 residues. In germline, CDR1 is KGHSH, CDR2 LQKENI. The CDR3 protein is CASSPTPGQGATLAEAFF. CDR3 coding DNA: TGTGCCAGCTCACCAACCCCGGGACAGGGGGCAACGTTGGCTGAAGCTTTCTTT.

The chain employs TRBV30 and TRBJ1-5; a weak D match, TRBD1 (5 bases). V was shortened by 5 bases and J by 2 bases, with 10 bases between the two germline ends. The CDR3 covers 13 residues. Looked up from germline, CDR1 is GTSNPN and CDR2 is SVGIG (reference sequence). Written as DNA, the CDR3 is TGTGCCTGGTCGACAGTCGGCAATCAGCCCCAGCATTTT. Amino acids: CAWSTVGNQPQHF.

This rearrangement joins TRBV12-3 or TRBV12-4 to TRBJ2-5, with unresolved D. Trimming removed 1 base at V and 9 bases at J, with 12 bases between. The CDR3 has 13 amino acids. The CDR3 DNA follows: TGTGCCAGCAGTTTAGGGGCCTCTCAGGCCCAGTACTTC. It specifies CASSLGASQAQYF.

The chain employs TRBV19 and TRBJ1-2; weak D call: TRBD1 (5 bases). Per germline, CDR1 LNHDA and CDR2 SQIVND (reference sequence). Trimming left V 5 bases short and J 4 bases short, with 20 bases between. This CDR3 region has 16 residues. CDR3 DNA: TGTGCCAGTAGTGATGAAAGGGGCAGGACGATCTATGGCTACACCTTC. Its translation is CASSDERGRTIYGYTF.

The chain is built from TRBV27 and TRBJ2-1; 10 nucleotides agree with TRBD2. The CDR3 is 15 amino acids. The junction had 3 bases not matched to a gene; V was cut back by 6 bases and J by 1 base. Germline V gene sequence: CDR1 MNHEY, CDR2 SMNVEV (reference sequence). CDR3 amino acids: CASSRTSGSYNEQFF. Written as DNA, the CDR3 is TGTGCCAGCAGCCGGACTAGCGGATCCTACAATGAGCAGTTCTTC.

The CDR3 here is CASSSPGGRQETQYF. The DNA for the CDR3 is TGTGCCAGCAGCTCCCCCGGGGGGCGCCAAGAGACCCAGTACTTC. V and J are TRBV7-9 and TRBJ2-5; TRBD2 is a possible D gene (7 bases). Per the germline V gene, CDR1 is SEHNR and CDR2 is FQNEAQ (reference sequence). V lost 4 bases and J 1 base, leaving 13 bases between the germline ends. The CDR3 extends over 15 amino acids.

This chain uses TRBV5-1 with TRBJ1-4; D uncertain. In germline, CDR1 is SGHRS, CDR2 YFSETQ. The CDR3 consists of 13 residues. The germline V and J ends were trimmed by 6 bases and 0 bases, with 6 bases remaining between them. CDR3: CASKIATNEKLFF. CDR3 nucleotides: TGCGCCAGCAAAATTGCAACTAATGAAAAACTGTTTTTT. The full variable domain, completed using reference TRBV5-1 and TRBJ1-4, is KAGVTQTPRYLIKTRGQQVTLSCSPISGHRSVSWYQQTPGQGLQFLFEYFSETQRNKGNFPGRFSGRQFSNSRSEMNVSTLELGDSALYLCASKIATNEKLFFGSGTQLSVL.

The CDR3 DNA reads TGTGCCAGCAGTTCCGTAGCGGCTAGCACAGATACGCAGTATTTT. Translating gives CASSSVAASTDTQYF. This chain links TRBV28 with TRBJ2-3, with D tentatively TRBD2 (6 bases). CDR1 and CDR2 (germline): MDHEN, SYDVKM. Trimming left V 4 bases short and J 0 bases short, with 11 bases between. This CDR3 comprises 15 residues.

This chain uses TRBV4-1 with TRBJ1-2; TRBD1 agrees at 9 bases. This CDR3 is built from 16 residues. Germline loops: CDR1 MGHRA, CDR2 YSYEKL. V shed 4 bases and J 8 bases; nucleotides not matched to a gene: 14. CDR3 nucleotide sequence: TGCGCCAGCAGCCCCTGGACAGGGGCGGAGACCAGCGGCTACACCTTC. Amino acids: CASSPWTGAETSGYTF.

J is TRBJ2-1 and V is TRBV28, with no clear D. CDR1 and CDR2 from the germline V gene are MDHEN and SYDVKM. The CDR3 loop spans 15 amino acids. V lost 3 bases to trimming and J lost 0 bases, with 9 bases between them. The CDR3 loop is CASSFITGSYNEQFF. In DNA, the CDR3 is TGTGCCAGCAGTTTTATAACGGGCTCCTACAATGAGCAGTTCTTC.

The chain links TRBV7-8 to TRBJ2-3, with TRBD2 matching 9 bases. V lost 1 base and J lost 0; bases outside the gene matches: 8. Germline V gene lookup returns CDR1 SGHVS and CDR2 FQNEAQ. This CDR3 has 18 residues. The CDR3 here is CASSLVSSGVYSTDTQYF. The CDR3 coding sequence is TGTGCCAGCAGCTTAGTTTCTAGCGGGGTCTATAGCACAGATACGCAGTATTTT.

The chain joins TRBV3-1 (or the pseudogene TRBV3-2) to TRBJ1-2; D perhaps matches TRBD1 (5 bases). This CDR3 comprises 14 residues. Trimming took off 0 bases at V and 8 bases at J, with 13 bases between the two ends. Germline CDR1 reads LGHDT; CDR2 reads YNNKEL (reference sequence). The CDR3: CASSQELGHEGYTF. The CDR3 DNA reads TGTGCCAGCAGCCAAGAGCTCGGACATGAGGGCTACACCTTC.

The gene calls are TRBV6-2 or TRBV6-3 and TRBJ1-2; tentative D call: TRBD1 (5 bases). In germline, CDR1 is MNHEY, CDR2 SVGEGT. The CDR3 consists of 14 residues. Trimming took off 5 bases at V and 8 bases at J, with 18 bases between the two ends. This CDR3 is CASSHAPGPGGYTF. The CDR3 DNA reads TGTGCCAGCAGTCACGCCCCGGGGCCGGGGGGCTACACCTTC.

This chain links TRBV6-1 with TRBJ1-2; D gene unclear. With 1 base removed from V and 7 bases from J, the gap between germline ends came to 7 bases. The length of the CDR3 is 12 residues. CDR1 is MNHNS and CDR2 is SASEGT in the germline V gene. CDR3 amino acids: CASSEGRVGYTF. The CDR3 DNA reads as TGTGCCAGCAGTGAAGGGCGGGTTGGCTACACCTTC.

This clone was recorded a few times. The V and J genes are TRBV29-1 and TRBJ2-7; D call uncertain. Germline values: CDR1 SQVTM, CDR2 ANQGSEA. CDR3 length: 13 amino acids. CDR3 bases: TGCAGTATAACGAGCGCTTGGACCTACGAGCAGTACTTC. It translates to CSITSAWTYEQYF.

V is TRBV5-8 and J is TRBJ1-4; no clear D. This CDR3 contains 17 residues. Trimming cost V 4 bases and J 1 base, with 17 bases left between them. The germline CDR1 and CDR2 sequences are SGHTS and YDEGEE. The CDR3 loop is CASSNGLAGITNEKLFF. CDR3 bases: TGTGCCAGCAGCAACGGGCTTGCGGGGATAACTAATGAAAAACTGTTTTTT.

The chain uses TRBV30 and TRBJ2-7, with D possibly TRBD2 on 6 matching bases. This CDR3 contains 13 residues. The V end lost 1 base, the J end lost 1 base, and 8 bases lay between the germline ends. The germline V gene encodes CDR1 GTSNPN and CDR2 SVGIG (reference sequence). The CDR3 region is CAWSAGVSYEQYF. The CDR3 nucleotides are TGTGCCTGGAGTGCGGGAGTGTCCTACGAGCAGTACTTC.

The V call is TRBV4-3, the J call TRBJ1-2, with 8 bases that match TRBD1. The V gene's germline CDR1 is LGHNA and CDR2 YSLEER. V lost 4 bases and J lost 5; bases outside the gene matches: 15. CDR3 length: 17 amino acids. The CDR3 nucleotides read TGCGCCAGCAGCCTCGGGACAGGCCCTAGGCGCCTTTATGGCTACACCTTC. Amino acids: CASSLGTGPRRLYGYTF.

V usage is TRBV6-5 and J usage is TRBJ1-3; D remains unclear. Trimming left V 7 bases short and J 4 bases short, with 11 bases between. Germline V gene data show CDR1 as MNHEY and CDR2 as SVGAGI. The CDR3 spans 13 residues. CDR3 DNA sequence: TGTGCCAGCACCCCCGCCAGGGGAAACACCATATATTTT. This gives the protein CASTPARGNTIYF.

V gene TRBV18 combines with J gene TRBJ1-3, with 7 bases lining up with TRBD1. CDR1 is KGHSH and CDR2 is LQKENI in the germline V gene. The CDR3 is made up of 16 amino acids. V gave up 6 bases and J gave up 4 bases; unmatched junction bases: 12. The DNA for the CDR3 is TGTGCCAGCTCGCCCTTCGAGGGGGCCGGGGGAAACACCATATATTTT. Its translation: CASSPFEGAGGNTIYF.

This clone was recorded once. The chain uses TRBV28 and TRBJ2-2; D not resolved. The CDR3 has 12 residues. CDR1 MDHEN and CDR2 SYDVKM come from the germline V gene. The V end lost 8 bases, the J end lost 4 bases, and 8 bases lay between the germline ends. The CDR3 coding sequence is TGTGCCAGCGCTCGGGCCACCGGGGAGCTGTTTTTT. Its translation is CASARATGELFF.

In DNA, the CDR3 is TGTGCCAGCAGCCCAGGGGATGGGAAGACCCAGTACTTC. It specifies CASSPGDGKTQYF. V gene TRBV7-3 combines with J gene TRBJ2-5; D possibly corresponds to TRBD1 (6 bases). V was shortened by 5 bases and J by 6 bases, with 13 bases between the two germline ends. Germline V gene lookup returns CDR1 SGHTA and CDR2 FQGTGA. The CDR3 is 13 residues long. Based on the CDR3 plus reference TRBV7-3 and TRBJ2-5, the full variable domain is GAGVSQTPSNKVTEKGKYVELRCDPISGHTALYWYRQSLGQGPEFLIYFQGTGAADDSGLPNDRFFAVRPEGSVSTLKIQRTERGDSAVYLCASSPGDGKTQYFGPGTRLLVL.